One sample yielded the 19 T cell receptor beta chains listed below, sequenced in a study of control samples from healthy donors and cancer patients. TCRdb's table, derived via immunoSEQ multiplex PCR, lists solely in-frame clones and lacks some. The table has approximately 100,000 clones, approximately 92% seen once; the top ten hold around 3%. Sequences were obtained from blood. The receptors stem from a human donor in good health. The donor label of this sample is uncertain.

V gene TRBV19 combines with J gene TRBJ1-1; possible D gene TRBD1, 5 bases. V was clipped by 3 bases and J by 5 bases, with 16 bases between them. This CDR3 comprises 15 residues. From germline, CDR1 is LNHDA and CDR2 SQIVND (reference sequence). CDR3 in amino acids: CASSIEDTGGTEAFF. The CDR3 DNA reads TGTGCCAGTAGTATCGAGGACACCGGAGGGACTGAAGCTTTCTTT. Looking up the rest from reference TRBV19 and TRBJ1-1 gives the full variable domain: DGGITQSPKYLFRKEGQNVTLSCEQNLNHDAMYWYRQDPGQGLRLIYYSQIVNDFQKGDIAEGYSVSREKKESFPLTVTSAQKNPTAFYLCASSIEDTGGTEAFFGQGTRLTVV.

This chain links TRBV24-1 with TRBJ1-2, with TRBD1 identical over 8 bases. Unmatched junction bases numbered 13, after V lost 9 bases and J lost 5 bases. CDR1 and CDR2 from the germline V gene are KGHDR and SFDVKD. This CDR3 has 15 amino acids. CDR3 residues: CATSQPGQGNYGYTF. In DNA form, the CDR3 reads TGTGCCACCTCGCAACCTGGACAGGGTAATTATGGCTACACCTTC.

The rearrangement links TRBV5-1 to TRBJ2-1; D unclear. CDR3 length equals 11 residues. The germline CDR1 and CDR2 sequences are SGHRS and YFSETQ. The V gene lost 2 bases and the J gene lost 6 bases, with 3 bases spanning the gap. CDR3 sequence: CASSFSNEQFF. The DNA for the CDR3 is TGCGCCAGCAGCTTTTCCAATGAGCAGTTCTTC. Complete variable domain (other parts from reference TRBV5-1 and TRBJ2-1): KAGVTQTPRYLIKTRGQQVTLSCSPISGHRSVSWYQQTPGQGLQFLFEYFSETQRNKGNFPGRFSGRQFSNSRSEMNVSTLELGDSALYLCASSFSNEQFFGPGTRLTVL.

This chain connects TRBV10-3 to TRBJ1-5, with D possibly TRBD1 on 6 matching bases. V lost 2 bases and J lost 6, with 14 bases in between. From germline, CDR1 is ENHRY and CDR2 SYGVKD. The CDR3 spans 15 residues. Here the CDR3 reads CAISETTEGGQPQHF. The CDR3 region has the DNA TGTGCCATCAGTGAGACGACGGAGGGGGGTCAGCCCCAGCATTTT.

J is TRBJ1-5 and V is TRBV25-1, with D tentatively TRBD1 (6 bases). In germline, CDR1 is MGHDK, CDR2 SYGVNS. This CDR3 region has 15 residues. The ends were cut back, 4 bases at V and 5 bases at J, with 15 bases in the middle. CDR3 region: CASSGGTTSHQPQHF. The CDR3 bases are TGTGCCAGCAGTGGGGGGACAACCTCCCATCAGCCCCAGCATTTT.

The rearrangement links TRBV6-5 to TRBJ2-5; TRBD1 agrees at 9 bases. Germline trimming cut 0 bases from V and 3 bases from J; bases unmatched to any gene: 5. From germline, CDR1 is MNHEY and CDR2 SVGAGI. The CDR3 totals 16 residues. DNA for the CDR3: TGTGCCAGCAGTTACTCGTACCGGGACAGGGAAGAGACCCAGTACTTC. Translation gives CASSYSYRDREETQYF.

The genes are TRBV7-9 and TRBJ2-1, with 10 positions matching TRBD1. V trimming: 5 bases; J trimming: 2 bases; junction bases outside the gene matches: 9. From germline, CDR1 is SEHNR and CDR2 FQNEAQ (reference sequence). The CDR3 runs 17 residues. Written as DNA, the CDR3 is TGTGCCAGCAGCACCGGGACAGGGGCCCTTCCCTACAATGAGCAGTTCTTC. Amino acid sequence: CASSTGTGALPYNEQFF.

This clone appeared a few times. The DNA for the CDR3 is TGTGCCAGCAGCGTAGTGGACTTCTCGGCGGGGGGGGCTGCAGATACGCAGTATTTT. Its protein product is CASSVVDFSAGGAADTQYF. This sequence joins TRBV9 and TRBJ2-3, with 9 bases matching TRBD2. V lost 0 bases to trimming and J lost 4 bases; unmatched junction nucleotides: 15. Germline V CDR1 and CDR2: SGDLS, YYNGEE. CDR3 length: 19 amino acids.

This chain connects TRBV28 to TRBJ1-1; tentatively, D is TRBD1 (6 bases). Germline-derived CDR1 and CDR2 are MDHEN and SYDVKM. CDR3 size: 13 residues. The V gene lost 6 bases and the J gene lost 3 bases, with 11 bases spanning the gap. The CDR3, as DNA: TGTGCCAGCAGCCTTTACAGGGACACTGAAGCTTTCTTT. Translating it yields CASSLYRDTEAFF.

J is TRBJ1-1 and V is TRBV5-6; weak D call: TRBD1 (6 bases). V lost 0 bases and J lost 5, with 14 bases in between. Germline V gene lookup returns CDR1 SGHDT and CDR2 YYEEEE. This CDR3 is built from 15 residues. The CDR3 region is CASSLAGGAQTEAFF. In DNA form, the CDR3 reads TGTGCCAGCAGCTTGGCCGGGGGGGCGCAAACTGAAGCTTTCTTT.

The chain recombines TRBV11-2 with TRBJ2-1; D gene unclear. Germline V gives CDR1 SGHAT, CDR2 FQNNGV. This CDR3 comprises 13 residues. V was shortened by 3 bases and J by 2 bases, with 5 bases between the two germline ends. CDR3: CASSLAAYNEQFF. CDR3 DNA: TGTGCCAGCAGCTTGGCGGCCTACAATGAGCAGTTCTTC.

The rearrangement links TRBV6-4 to TRBJ2-1; the D gene is possibly TRBD1 (6 bases). Per germline, CDR1 MRHNA and CDR2 SNTAGT. With 0 bases removed from V and 4 bases from J, the gap between germline ends came to 13 bases. CDR3 length equals 16 residues. CDR3 DNA sequence: TGTGCCAGCAGTGACTCTTATGGGGGCCCTTACAATGAGCAGTTCTTC. Its translation: CASSDSYGGPYNEQFF.

The chain recombines TRBV9 with TRBJ2-3; perhaps TRBD2 as D (6 bases). V was shortened by 3 bases and J by 2 bases, with 10 bases between the two germline ends. The germline V gene encodes CDR1 SGDLS and CDR2 YYNGEE. The CDR3 length is 14 residues. The CDR3 nucleotides read TGTGCCAGCAGCGATAGCGGATCCACAGATACGCAGTATTTT. This gives the protein CASSDSGSTDTQYF.

The sample holds one count of this clone. The rearrangement links TRBV29-1 to TRBJ1-1; the D is unclear. V lost 2 bases, J lost 3 bases, and 7 bases lay in between. CDR1 SQVTM and CDR2 ANQGSEA come from the germline V gene. The length of the CDR3 is 12 residues. The CDR3 region has the DNA TGCAGCGTTGAACGGGGAGACACTGAAGCTTTCTTT. This gives the protein CSVERGDTEAFF. Combining the CDR3 with reference TRBV29-1 and TRBJ1-1 gives the whole variable domain SAVISQKPSRDICQRGTSLTIQCQVDSQVTMMFWYRQQPGQSLTLIATANQGSEATYESGFVIDKFPISRPNLTFSTLTVSNMSPEDSSIYLCSVERGDTEAFFGQGTRLTVV.

The chain has TRBV12-3 or TRBV12-4 and TRBJ2-2; D is unclear. CDR3 size: 12 residues. V lost 6 bases to trimming and J lost 1 base, with 3 bases between them. The CDR3 DNA reads TGTGCCAGCAGGCTGAACACCGGGGAGCTGTTTTTT. Its translation: CASRLNTGELFF.

In nucleotides, the CDR3 is TGTGCCAGCAGCTCAGGGAATTCACCCCTCCACTTT. Its translation is CASSSGNSPLHF. The V call is TRBV6-5, the J call TRBJ1-6, with D possibly matching TRBD1 (5 bases). The V gene lost 6 bases and the J gene lost 7 bases, with 7 bases spanning the gap. The germline V gene encodes CDR1 MNHEY and CDR2 SVGAGI. The CDR3 loop spans 12 amino acids.

V gene TRBV18 combines with J gene TRBJ2-5, with D hard to call. CDR1 and CDR2 (germline): KGHSH, LQKENI. The CDR3 consists of 14 residues. The germline V and J ends were trimmed by 3 bases and 2 bases, with 10 bases remaining between them. CDR3 amino acids: CASSPHPSQETQYF. In nucleotides, the CDR3 is TGTGCCAGCTCACCGCACCCCTCACAAGAGACCCAGTACTTC.

This clone was detected once. The chain joins TRBV4-3 to TRBJ2-1, with 9 bases lining up with TRBD2. The CDR3 covers 17 residues. CDR1 and CDR2 from the germline V gene are LGHNA and YSLEER. V shed 3 bases, J shed 8 bases, and the junction held 14 bases outside the gene matches. The DNA for the CDR3 is TGCGCCAGCAGCCAGAGACCGACTAGCGGCCTATTTTATGAGCAGTTCTTC. This encodes CASSQRPTSGLFYEQFF.

V and J are TRBV28 and TRBJ1-3; D unresolved. Trimming pared 4 bases from V and 4 bases from J, leaving 14 bases between. CDR1 and CDR2 from the germline V gene are MDHEN and SYDVKM. This CDR3 has 15 amino acids. CDR3 sequence reads: CASSSKQLIGNTIYF. In nucleotides, the CDR3 is TGTGCCAGCAGTTCAAAACAGCTAATAGGAAACACCATATATTTT.